This TCR beta chain is from a study of blood T cell repertoires in COVID-19. Method: immunoSEQ multiplex PCR; TCRdb's copy keeps in-frame clones and lacks some. The repertoire has 450,000 or so clones, over 75% of them found once; the top ten carry approximately 1.5%. The CDR3 covers 15 residues. CDR1 and CDR2 from the germline V gene are KGHDR and SFDVKD. The germline V and J ends were trimmed by 5 bases and 0 bases, with 11 bases remaining between them. The clonotype originates from a woman aged 40 to 50 with COVID-19, enrolled during active disease. The V call is TRBV24-1, the J call TRBJ2-3, with D tentatively TRBD1 (6 bases). Sequencing was performed on peripheral blood. The CDR3 bases are TGTGCCACCAGTGTCTCAGGGGCTAGCACAGATACGCAGTATTTT. It encodes CATSVSGASTDTQYF.